This T cell receptor beta chain was documented in a study of blood T cell repertoires in COVID-19. The wider study: Researchers got acute and convalescent COVID-19 samples from the United States, Italy and Spain. T cells, B-cell-depleted T cells, or PBMCs provided the cDNA or gDNA that served as material.

Original processing notes: Estimates of nucleated cell counts were drawn from the amplification of reference gene primers. Libraries were prepared by immunoSEQ multiplex PCR; TCRdb keeps only in-frame clonotypes and omits some of them. The V and J calls and clone size come from that table; D and trimming were worked out from the DNA. The data show 100,000 to 150,000 clones, just under 85% seen once. The CDR3 is made up of 16 amino acids. Germline V gives CDR1 GTSNPN, CDR2 SVGIG (reference sequence). After removal of 5 bases from V and 4 bases from J, the junction contained 14 bases not matched to a gene.

This chain links TRBV30 with TRBJ1-3; 7 bases fit TRBD1. Sequenced sample: peripheral blood. The receptor's source is a woman between 50 and 59 years old with acute or convalescent COVID-19. For the CDR3, the DNA is TGTGCCTGGCACCCCCAATTACAGGGGAGAGGAAACACCATATATTTT. Amino acid sequence: CAWHPQLQGRGNTIYF.